Listed below are T cell receptor beta chains from one sample, sequenced in a study of cytomegalovirus exposure and HLA in healthy donors. Only in-frame clones appear in the TCRdb table, and some are missing; sequencing was by immunoSEQ multiplex PCR. The listing records about 170,000 clones. The specimen sequenced was PBMCs. The receptors derive from a woman aged 18-29 years in good health and CMV-seropositive. The CDR3 runs from the conserved cysteine through the conserved F or W. A D gene is named only where the DNA matches it firmly.

j_call | v_call | d_call | cdr3_nt | cdr3_aa
TRBJ1-4 | TRBV4-2 | NA | TGTGCCAGCAGCCTAGCGGACACCGGAGGTGAAAAACTGTTTTTT | CASSLADTGGEKLFF
TRBJ2-5 | TRBV27 | TRBD2 | TGTGCCAGCAGTCGTTACTCGACTAGCGGGGAGACCCAGTACTTC | CASSRYSTSGETQYF
TRBJ2-5 | TRBV5-1 | NA | TGCGCCAGCAGCCCCCCCCGCGGTGAGACCCAGTACTTC | CASSPPRGETQYF
TRBJ2-7 | TRBV5-6 | TRBD1 | TGTGCCAGCAGCTTGGAACAGGGGGCCTACGAGCAGTACTTC | CASSLEQGAYEQYF
TRBJ2-3 | TRBV5-1 | NA | TGCGCCAGCAGCCCCATGACCGGGGATACGCAGTATTTT | CASSPMTGDTQYF
TRBJ2-2 | TRBV5-1 | TRBD2 | TGCGCCAGCAGAGGATCCGGTAGCGGGGGGGATAACACCGGGGAGCTGTTTTTT | CASRGSGSGGDNTGELFF
TRBJ2-7 | TRBV4-3 | TRBD1 | TGCGCCAGCAGCCAAGTTTGGACAGGGGCGTACGAGCAGTACTTC | CASSQVWTGAYEQYF
TRBJ2-1 | TRBV7-2 | TRBD2 | TGTGCCAGCAGGACGGGACTAGCGGTCGGCAATGAGCAGTTCTTC | CASRTGLAVGNEQFF
TRBJ1-1 | TRBV2 | NA | TGTGCCAGCAGTGTCCAGGGGAACACTGAAGCTTTCTTT | CASSVQGNTEAFF
TRBJ2-7 | TRBV30 | NA | TGTGCCTGGAGTGTACAGGACGCCATTCAACATTACGAGCAGTACTTC | CAWSVQDAIQHYEQYF
TRBJ1-1 | TRBV2 | NA | TGTGCCAGCAACCCAGGGTATACTGAAGCTTTCTTT | CASNPGYTEAFF
TRBJ2-7 | TRBV7-9 | TRBD2 | TGTGCCAGCAGCTTAGCGGCTAGCGGGAGCGCTTTAGGCCACGAGCAGTACTTC | CASSLAASGSALGHEQYF
TRBJ2-3 | TRBV18 | NA | TGTGCCAGCTCACCGGGGACTGTGGGGGATACGCAGTATTTT | CASSPGTVGDTQYF
TRBJ2-6 | TRBV6-6 | TRBD1 | TGTGCCAGCAGTTACTCCCAGGGGGCTGGGGCCAACGTCCTGACTTTC | CASSYSQGAGANVLTF
TRBJ1-2 | TRBV19 | NA | TGTGCCAGTAGTATCACAGGATTCGATGGCTACACCTTC | CASSITGFDGYTF
TRBJ2-5 | TRBV20-1 | NA | TGCAGTGCTCTCAGGGAAGAGACCCAGTACTTC | CSALREETQYF
TRBJ2-5 | TRBV7-8 | TRBD2 | TGTGCCAGCAGCTTAGCCCGTCCTCTAGCGGGACAAGAGACCCAGTACTTC | CASSLARPLAGQETQYF
TRBJ1-1 | TRBV14 | TRBD1 | TGTGCCAGCAGCCGGGGACAGGGGCTAGGTGGTAAAGCTTTCTTT | CASSRGQGLGGKAFF
TRBJ2-7 | TRBV10-3 | TRBD1 | TGTGCCATCTTGCCCGGGACAGAAGCATACGAGCAGTACTTC | CAILPGTEAYEQYF
TRBJ2-6 | TRBV27 | TRBD1 | TGTGCCAGCAGTCCACGGCCACAGGGACAGGGGTCCTCTGGGGCCAACGTCCTGACTTTC | CASSPRPQGQGSSGANVLTF
TRBJ2-1 | TRBV6-5 | TRBD1 | TGTGCCAGCAGTTCACAGGGGGCTTTAATATATGAGCAGTTCTTC | CASSSQGALIYEQFF
TRBJ2-1 | TRBV9 | TRBD2 | TGTGCCAGCAGCGTAGCTAGCGGGGGGGCCGATGAGCAGTTCTTC | CASSVASGGADEQFF
TRBJ1-1 | TRBV19 | TRBD1 | TGTGCCAGTAGTATCGGACAGGACCTTACTTGGTTGGCTTTCTTT | CASSIGQDLTWLAFF
TRBJ2-3 | TRBV5-1 | TRBD2 | TGCGCCAGCAGCCCAGGACTAGCGGGAGGCACAGATACGCAGTATTTT | CASSPGLAGGTDTQYF
TRBJ1-6 | TRBV7-8 | NA | TGTGCCAGCAGCCCAAGTTCCGGGTCGGGGATAGAATCACCCCTCCACTTT | CASSPSSGSGIESPLHF
TRBJ2-5 | TRBV7-9 | TRBD2 | TGTGCCAGCCGGTGGCGGGGGGGAGAAGAGACCCAGTACTTC | CASRWRGGEETQYF
TRBJ2-3 | TRBV19 | NA | TGTGCCAGTAGTCCCCAGGGGCTCACAGATACGCAGTATTTT | CASSPQGLTDTQYF
TRBJ2-1 | TRBV13 | TRBD1 | TGTGCCAGCAGCTACCGGGACAGGGGCAATGAGCAGTTCTTC | CASSYRDRGNEQFF
TRBJ2-5 | TRBV5-1 | NA | TGCGCCAGCAGCTTTAGCCAAGAGACCCAGTACTTC | CASSFSQETQYF
TRBJ1-5 | TRBV30 | NA | TGTGCCTGGAGTCCCTTGGGAGAGCCCCAGCATTTT | CAWSPLGEPQHF
TRBJ1-5 | TRBV30 | NA | TGTGCCTGGAGTGGCAGGAGCAATCAGCCCCAGCATTTT | CAWSGRSNQPQHF
TRBJ1-2 | TRBV5-6 | TRBD1 | TGTGCCAGCAGCCCCCCGGGACAGGGAGTATATGGCTACACCTTC | CASSPPGQGVYGYTF
TRBJ2-1 | TRBV9 | NA | TGTGCCAGCAGCGTAGGGGGGGGGCGGAATGAGCAGTTCTTC | CASSVGGGRNEQFF
TRBJ2-7 | TRBV7-9 | NA | TGTGCCAGCAGCTTAATGGGGGGCTCCTACGAGCAGTACTTC | CASSLMGGSYEQYF
TRBJ2-1 | TRBV5-1 | TRBD1 | TGCGCCAGCAGCTGGACCGGGACAGGGGTTGTTTACAATGAGCAGTTCTTC | CASSWTGTGVVYNEQFF